These 26 T cell receptor beta chains were sequenced from one sample in a study of regulatory T cells in long-lasting Graves disease. The time point denotes: newly diagnosed GD, antithyroid drugs for less than 3 months. Extracted PBMC RNA gave rise to the TCR library. Construction of TCR beta libraries relied on iRepertoire HTBI primers and on Arm-PCR targeting CDR3 regions. From the multiplex PCR reads, TCRdb called clonotypes with MiXCR, one entry per CDR3 protein. The sample carries around 320,000 distinct CDR3 sequences, 15% to 20% recorded once. These sequences were also reported in another study, on T cells in Graves' hyperthyroidism and ophthalmopathy.

The specimen comprised peripheral blood mononuclear cells (PBMCs), sampled at new diagnosis, from a patient treated with antithyroid drugs. These receptors all stem from a man between 35 and 55 years old with Graves disease.

This clonotype was seen a few times. One end of the junction fails to match germline, which may point to a read error. The CDR3 coding sequence is TGCGCCAGCAGCTTGGCAGGGCCTACAGGTACGCAGTATTTT. Its protein product is CASSLAGPTGTQYF. The chain carries TRBV5-1 and TRBJ2-3, with D possibly TRBD1 on 5 matching bases. CDR1 and CDR2 (germline): SGHRS, YFSETQ. The CDR3 is 14 amino acids.

This clonotype was recorded many times. This chain uses TRBV18 with TRBJ2-1, with 8 bases aligning to TRBD1. The CDR3 spans 15 residues. The V segment lost 0 bases and the J segment 2 bases; nucleotides outside the gene matches: 0. From germline, CDR1 is KGHSH and CDR2 LQKENI. In nucleotides, the CDR3 is TGTGCCAGCTCACCACCGACAGGGGCCTACAATGAGCAGTTCTTC. Translating gives CASSPPTGAYNEQFF.

About this clonotype: Given a much more abundant clone one base away, this may be a read error. The chain is built from TRBV9 and TRBJ1-1, with D tentatively TRBD1 (5 bases). The CDR3 spans 13 residues. V was pared by 6 bases and J by 9 bases, with 18 bases between. Per the germline V gene, CDR1 is SGDLS and CDR2 is YYNGEE. The CDR3 DNA follows: TGTGCCAGCACGTCCAATATGGGGACTAAAGCTTTCTTT. Its protein is CASTSNMGTKAFF.

This clonotype was counted ten times or more. V gene TRBV12-3 or TRBV12-4 combines with J gene TRBJ1-4; D is unclear. Trimming cost V 3 bases and J 8 bases, with 13 bases left between them. There are 14 residues in the CDR3. CDR3 region: CASSLSSDGEKLFF. The DNA of the CDR3 is TGTGCCAGCAGTTTGTCCTCAGATGGGGAAAAACTGTTTTTT.

This clonotype was observed many times. The chain couples TRBV5-1 to TRBJ1-1; D is perhaps TRBD1 (5 bases). CDR1 SGHRS and CDR2 YFSETQ come from the germline V gene. The CDR3 is 15 residues long. V lost 0 bases and J 0 bases, leaving 9 bases between the germline ends. CDR3 nucleotide sequence: TGCGCCAGCAGCTTGGATGGACAAATGAACACTGAAGCTTTCTTT. This translates into CASSLDGQMNTEAFF.

This clonotype came up many times. The chain employs TRBV11-2 and TRBJ2-5, with D possibly being TRBD2 (5 bases). The CDR3 has 15 amino acids. V shed 5 bases and J shed 5 bases, with 18 bases lying between them. CDR1 is SGHAT, CDR2 FQNNGV, per germline. In nucleotides, the CDR3 is TGTGCCAGCAGCCGAGGCTGGACTGCTCTTGAGACCCAGTACTTC. The encoded protein is CASSRGWTALETQYF. Using reference TRBV11-2 and TRBJ2-5 for the parts outside the CDR3, the full variable domain is EAGVAQSPRYKIIEKRQSVAFWCNPISGHATLYWYQQILGQGPKLLIQFQNNGVVDDSQLPKDRFSAERLKGVDSTLKIQPAKLEDSAVYLCASSRGWTALETQYFGPGTRLLVL.

This clonotype came up many times. This chain joins TRBV12-3 or TRBV12-4 and TRBJ1-1; D not resolved. The CDR3 sequence is 16 residues long. With 6 bases removed from V and 1 base from J, the gap between germline ends came to 18 bases. The CDR3 loop is CASSISSWTENTEAFF. As DNA, the CDR3 is TGTGCCAGCAGCATTTCGAGTTGGACGGAGAACACTGAAGCTTTCTTT.

The chain links TRBV28 to TRBJ1-6; unclear D gene. CDR1 and CDR2 (germline): MDHEN, SYDVKM. V lost 3 bases and J lost 7, with 10 bases in between. This CDR3 region has 14 residues. CDR3 nucleotide sequence: TGTGCCAGCAGTTTGGAGGGCGTGAATTCACCCCTCCACTTT. Its translation: CASSLEGVNSPLHF.

In regard to this clonotype: A much larger clone is a single base away; this may be a read error. The CDR3 region is CSAFQRTRETQYF. In nucleotides, the CDR3 is TGCAGTGCTTTCCAGAGGACTAGGGAGACCCAGTACTTC. The chain carries TRBV20-1 and TRBJ2-5, with 7 bases that match TRBD2. The J segment lost 5 bases and the V segment lost 5 bases, leaving 8 bases of the junction unmatched. This CDR3 is built from 13 residues. Germline V CDR1 and CDR2: DFQATT, SNEGSKA (reference sequence).

This clonotype was detected many times. This chain links TRBV28 with TRBJ2-7, with 9 positions matching TRBD1. The CDR3 totals 16 residues. Germline V CDR1 and CDR2: MDHEN, SYDVKM. Unmatched junction bases numbered 12, after V lost 8 bases and J lost 1 base. CDR3 sequence (DNA): TGTGCCAGCGCTGGGACAGGGTGGACGCGGTCCTACGAGCAGTACTTC. Its translation is CASAGTGWTRSYEQYF.

This clonotype was picked up many times. This sequence joins TRBV12-5 and TRBJ1-5; D remains ambiguous. V lost 5 bases and J 5 bases, leaving 4 bases between the germline ends. This CDR3 comprises 11 residues. The germline V gene has CDR1 LGHNT and CDR2 FRNRAP. The chain's CDR3 is CASGPYQPQHF. In nucleotides, the CDR3 is TGTGCTAGTGGTCCCTATCAGCCCCAGCATTTT.

This clonotype was seen ten or more times. The chain couples TRBV5-8 to TRBJ2-3; D is uncertain. With 1 base removed from V and 4 bases from J, the gap between germline ends came to 7 bases. CDR1 is SGHTS, CDR2 YDEGEE, per germline. The CDR3 has 13 amino acids. CDR3 sequence reads: CASSLKYADTQYF. CDR3 coding DNA: TGTGCCAGCAGCTTGAAATACGCAGATACGCAGTATTTT.

This chain links TRBV28 with TRBJ2-5; the match to TRBD2 covers 10 bases. Germline values: CDR1 MDHEN, CDR2 SYDVKM. V was clipped by 5 bases and J by 5 bases; unmatched bases: 8. This CDR3 spans 15 amino acids. The CDR3 region has the DNA TGTGCCAGCAGTGGGATAGCGGGGGGCCGGGAGACCCAGTACTTC. Its translation is CASSGIAGGRETQYF.

This clonotype was picked up many times. V usage is TRBV5-6 and J usage is TRBJ1-5; D remains unclear. V lost 0 bases and J lost 0, with 7 bases in between. The CDR3 contains 15 residues. Looked up from germline, CDR1 is SGHDT and CDR2 is YYEEEE. The chain's CDR3 is CASSLEGYSNQPQHF. CDR3 DNA sequence: TGTGCCAGCAGCTTGGAGGGTTATAGCAATCAGCCCCAGCATTTT.

The table lists this clonotype with many counts. The J gene is TRBJ2-1, the V gene TRBV5-1; 10 nucleotides align to TRBD1. V was pared by 7 bases and J by 4 bases, with 8 bases of the junction left unmatched. This CDR3 region has 15 residues. Germline V gene sequence: CDR1 SGHRS, CDR2 YFSETQ. The CDR3 DNA sequence: TGCGCCAGCGGAATGACAGGGGGCGCATACAATGAGCAGTTCTTC. It encodes CASGMTGGAYNEQFF.

This clonotype was counted many times. The chain couples TRBV11-2 to TRBJ2-3; 8 bases are shared with TRBD2. J was trimmed by 8 bases and V by 5 bases; bases with no gene match: 12. Germline assignment: CDR1 SGHAT and CDR2 FQNNGV. This CDR3 is built from 15 residues. The CDR3 DNA reads TGTGCCAGCAGCCCGGCGGGGGGCATAGGAATTACGCAGTATTTT. Translation: CASSPAGGIGITQYF.

This clonotype was found a few times. The chain employs TRBV20-1 and TRBJ2-1; tentatively, D is TRBD2 (6 bases). The CDR3 sequence is 15 residues long. Germline loops: CDR1 DFQATT, CDR2 SNEGSKA (reference sequence). Trimming took 6 bases from V and 0 from J, leaving 15 bases between them. The CDR3 loop is CSAHTGGNSYNEQFF. The CDR3 nucleotides read TGCAGTGCACATACCGGAGGGAACTCCTACAATGAGCAGTTCTTC.

This clonotype was seen many times. V usage is TRBV20-1 and J usage is TRBJ1-1; 7 positions match TRBD1. Germline CDR1 and CDR2: DFQATT and SNEGSKA (reference sequence). This CDR3 is 14 amino acids long. V was clipped by 4 bases and J by 1 base; unmatched bases: 6. CDR3 amino acids: CSAKGQPTNTEAFF. Written as DNA, the CDR3 is TGCAGTGCTAAGGGACAGCCAACGAACACTGAAGCTTTCTTT.

The J gene is TRBJ1-3, the V gene TRBV13, with 8 nucleotides matching TRBD1. The V gene's germline CDR1 is PRHDT and CDR2 FYEKMQ (reference sequence). The V and J ends lost 6 bases and 4 bases, in that order; junction bases with no gene match: 8. This CDR3 contains 15 residues. The DNA of the CDR3 is TGTGCCAGCAGGATGACAGGGGAGGCCGGAAACACCATATATTTT. It encodes CASRMTGEAGNTIYF. The complete variable domain, with remaining parts taken from reference TRBV13 and TRBJ1-3, reads AAGVIQSPRHLIKEKRETATLKCYPIPRHDTVYWYQQGPGQDPQFLISFYEKMQSDKGSIPDRFSAQQFSDYHSELNMSSLELGDSALYFCASRMTGEAGNTIYFGEGSWLTVV.

This clonotype was recorded at least ten times. The chain recombines TRBV28 with TRBJ1-3; D gene ambiguous. The CDR3 covers 12 residues. The germline V gene encodes CDR1 MDHEN and CDR2 SYDVKM. V was shortened by 10 bases and J by 6 bases, with 13 bases between the two germline ends. Here the CDR3 reads CATGPIQNTIYF. CDR3 nucleotides: TGTGCCACCGGGCCCATCCAAAACACCATATATTTT.

In this sample, this clonotype turned up once. This could be a read error, since a much larger clone is one nucleotide away. V and J are TRBV29-1 and TRBJ2-3; TRBD2 matches 10 bases. The V gene end was trimmed by 3 bases and the J gene end by 2 bases; junction bases not matched to a gene: 2. This CDR3 has 14 residues. Germline V CDR1 and CDR2: SQVTM, ANQGSEA. In DNA, the CDR3 is TGCAGCGTTGACGGACTAGCGGACACAGATACGCAGTATTTT. It encodes CSVDGLADTDTQYF.

This chain joins TRBV24-1 and TRBJ2-5; D may be TRBD2 (5 bases). The V gene lost 5 bases and the J gene lost 1 base, with 7 bases spanning the gap. The CDR3 contains 13 residues. Germline V lookup: CDR1 KGHDR, CDR2 SFDVKD. The CDR3 reads CATSVGSQETQYF. In DNA, the CDR3 is TGTGCCACCAGTGTAGGGAGCCAAGAGACCCAGTACTTC.

This clonotype was found a few times. CDR3 bases: TGTGCCATCAGTTTTCCAGGGACCTACGAGCAGTACTTC. This sequence encodes CAISFPGTYEQYF. This chain joins TRBV10-3 and TRBJ2-7, with D perhaps TRBD1 (5 bases). The V gene's germline CDR1 is ENHRY and CDR2 SYGVKD. The CDR3 has 13 residues. Trimming shortened V by 5 bases and J by 2 bases, and 10 bases separated the two germline ends.

This clonotype was detected many times. The genes are TRBV5-4 and TRBJ2-7; 8 bases are shared with TRBD1. The germline CDR1 and CDR2 sequences are SGHNT and YYREEE (reference sequence). Losses at the gene ends were 0 bases for V and 3 bases for J; bases not matched to a gene: 5. The CDR3 spans 15 residues. The CDR3 DNA is TGTGCCAGCAGCTTGGTTGGGACAGGCTACTACGAGCAGTACTTC. It yields the protein CASSLVGTGYYEQYF.

In its sample, this clonotype was seen many times. The rearrangement joins TRBV11-2 to TRBJ2-3, with D hard to call. Trimming took off 1 base at V and 4 bases at J, with 9 bases between the two ends. Germline V gene sequence: CDR1 SGHAT, CDR2 FQNNGV. The CDR3 has 14 residues. The CDR3 reads CASSLGDVADTQYF. The CDR3 DNA follows: TGTGCCAGCAGCTTAGGAGATGTAGCAGATACGCAGTATTTT.

The rearrangement uses TRBV3-1 and TRBJ2-4; D gene ambiguous. Germline lookup yields CDR1 LGHDT and CDR2 YNNKEL (reference sequence). Deletions cut 1 base from V and 2 bases from J, with 15 bases between. The CDR3 consists of 17 residues. CDR3 DNA: TGTGCCAGCAGCCAAGTGGGCACAGTGGGATCCAAAAACATTCAGTACTTC. This translates into CASSQVGTVGSKNIQYF.